This T cell receptor (beta chain) was observed in a study of Ad26.COV2.S vaccination and SARS-CoV-2 variants. On the study more broadly: A participant enrolled in the COV1001 Ad26.COV2.S trial arm provided the sample. Regarding the study as a whole: Greater spike-specific TCR breadth was seen in vaccine recipients than in placebo recipients.

The assay was immunoSEQ multiplex PCR, and TCRdb's table has in-frame clones only and misses some. The profile shows roughly 680,000 clones, 89% of them singletons. Germline assignment: CDR1 WSHSY and CDR2 SAAADI. J gave up 1 base and V 6 bases, and 8 bases lay outside the gene matches. This CDR3 has 16 amino acids. Notes on this clone: As yet, its antigen is unknown.

Treatment in this sample: about 20 received Ad26.COV2.S at low or high dose, single or two shots; 5 received placebo; per-sample allocation not given. It was on day 63 after the first vaccine or placebo injection that samples were taken. This specimen was peripheral blood, taken in a trial of Ad26.COV2.S vaccine versus placebo. The chain combines TRBV10-2 with TRBJ2-2; 7 bases are a match to TRBD2. The clonotype comes from a person between 18 and 59 years old who received the Ad26.COV2.S COVID-19 vaccine or a placebo. The CDR3 sequence: CASRSFSSGNTGELFF. Written as DNA, the CDR3 is TGCGCCAGCAGGTCCTTTTCTAGCGGGAACACCGGGGAGCTGTTTTTT.